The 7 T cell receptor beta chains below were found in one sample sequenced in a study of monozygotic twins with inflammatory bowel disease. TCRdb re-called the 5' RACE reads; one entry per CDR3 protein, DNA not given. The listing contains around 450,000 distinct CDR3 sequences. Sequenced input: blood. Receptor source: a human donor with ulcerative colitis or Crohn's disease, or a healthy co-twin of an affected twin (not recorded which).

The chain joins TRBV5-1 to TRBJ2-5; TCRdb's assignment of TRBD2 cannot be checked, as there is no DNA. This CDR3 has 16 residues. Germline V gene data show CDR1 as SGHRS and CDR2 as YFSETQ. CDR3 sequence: CASSFPLGLAGETQYF.

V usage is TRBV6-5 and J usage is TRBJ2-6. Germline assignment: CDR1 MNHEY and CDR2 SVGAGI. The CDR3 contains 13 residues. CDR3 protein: CASSGGGANVLTF.

The CDR3 here is CASSLDRGQETQYF. The chain couples TRBV6-5 to TRBJ2-5; without DNA, the TCRdb call of TRBD1 cannot be checked. The CDR3 length is 14 residues. CDR1 MNHEY and CDR2 SVGAGI come from the germline V gene.

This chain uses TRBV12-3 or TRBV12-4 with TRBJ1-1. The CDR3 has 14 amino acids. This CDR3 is CASSSNRAPGEAFF.

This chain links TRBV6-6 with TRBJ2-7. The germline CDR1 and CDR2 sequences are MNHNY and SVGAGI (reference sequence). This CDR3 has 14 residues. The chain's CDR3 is CASGESGGSYEQYF.

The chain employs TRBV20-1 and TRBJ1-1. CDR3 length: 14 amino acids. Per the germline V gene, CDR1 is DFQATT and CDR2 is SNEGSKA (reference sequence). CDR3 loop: CSASQHRPNTEAFF.

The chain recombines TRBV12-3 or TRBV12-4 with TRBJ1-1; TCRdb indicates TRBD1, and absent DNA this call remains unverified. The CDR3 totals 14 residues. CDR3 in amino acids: CASRQGNENTEAFF.